What follows is one TCR beta chain and its context. Its antigen is currently unknown. The germline gives CDR1 MNHNS, CDR2 SASEGT. After removal of 2 bases from V and 1 base from J, the junction contained 2 bases not matched to a gene. The length of the CDR3 is 17 residues. This entry is derived from a study of cytomegalovirus exposure and HLA in healthy donors. The study, taken as a whole, reports: The investigators catalogued 150 or so TCR beta chains as cytomegalovirus-associated. In vitro checks showed that a few CMV-associated chains really do target CMV antigens.

Donors were drawn from the 120-subject validation cohort, separate from the roughly 700-subject first cohort. Data came from immunoSEQ multiplex PCR; TCRdb stores just in-frame clones and leaves some out. The data contain over 200,000 clones, approximately 86% of them singletons. This chain uses TRBV6-1 with TRBJ2-2; 12 bases are a match to TRBD2. The origin of this receptor is a woman aged 18-29 years in good health and CMV-seronegative. Sequencing used PBMCs. Here the CDR3 DNA reads TGTGCCAGCAGTGAACTAGCGGGAGGGCTGAACACCGGGGAGCTGTTTTTT. Amino acid sequence: CASSELAGGLNTGELFF.